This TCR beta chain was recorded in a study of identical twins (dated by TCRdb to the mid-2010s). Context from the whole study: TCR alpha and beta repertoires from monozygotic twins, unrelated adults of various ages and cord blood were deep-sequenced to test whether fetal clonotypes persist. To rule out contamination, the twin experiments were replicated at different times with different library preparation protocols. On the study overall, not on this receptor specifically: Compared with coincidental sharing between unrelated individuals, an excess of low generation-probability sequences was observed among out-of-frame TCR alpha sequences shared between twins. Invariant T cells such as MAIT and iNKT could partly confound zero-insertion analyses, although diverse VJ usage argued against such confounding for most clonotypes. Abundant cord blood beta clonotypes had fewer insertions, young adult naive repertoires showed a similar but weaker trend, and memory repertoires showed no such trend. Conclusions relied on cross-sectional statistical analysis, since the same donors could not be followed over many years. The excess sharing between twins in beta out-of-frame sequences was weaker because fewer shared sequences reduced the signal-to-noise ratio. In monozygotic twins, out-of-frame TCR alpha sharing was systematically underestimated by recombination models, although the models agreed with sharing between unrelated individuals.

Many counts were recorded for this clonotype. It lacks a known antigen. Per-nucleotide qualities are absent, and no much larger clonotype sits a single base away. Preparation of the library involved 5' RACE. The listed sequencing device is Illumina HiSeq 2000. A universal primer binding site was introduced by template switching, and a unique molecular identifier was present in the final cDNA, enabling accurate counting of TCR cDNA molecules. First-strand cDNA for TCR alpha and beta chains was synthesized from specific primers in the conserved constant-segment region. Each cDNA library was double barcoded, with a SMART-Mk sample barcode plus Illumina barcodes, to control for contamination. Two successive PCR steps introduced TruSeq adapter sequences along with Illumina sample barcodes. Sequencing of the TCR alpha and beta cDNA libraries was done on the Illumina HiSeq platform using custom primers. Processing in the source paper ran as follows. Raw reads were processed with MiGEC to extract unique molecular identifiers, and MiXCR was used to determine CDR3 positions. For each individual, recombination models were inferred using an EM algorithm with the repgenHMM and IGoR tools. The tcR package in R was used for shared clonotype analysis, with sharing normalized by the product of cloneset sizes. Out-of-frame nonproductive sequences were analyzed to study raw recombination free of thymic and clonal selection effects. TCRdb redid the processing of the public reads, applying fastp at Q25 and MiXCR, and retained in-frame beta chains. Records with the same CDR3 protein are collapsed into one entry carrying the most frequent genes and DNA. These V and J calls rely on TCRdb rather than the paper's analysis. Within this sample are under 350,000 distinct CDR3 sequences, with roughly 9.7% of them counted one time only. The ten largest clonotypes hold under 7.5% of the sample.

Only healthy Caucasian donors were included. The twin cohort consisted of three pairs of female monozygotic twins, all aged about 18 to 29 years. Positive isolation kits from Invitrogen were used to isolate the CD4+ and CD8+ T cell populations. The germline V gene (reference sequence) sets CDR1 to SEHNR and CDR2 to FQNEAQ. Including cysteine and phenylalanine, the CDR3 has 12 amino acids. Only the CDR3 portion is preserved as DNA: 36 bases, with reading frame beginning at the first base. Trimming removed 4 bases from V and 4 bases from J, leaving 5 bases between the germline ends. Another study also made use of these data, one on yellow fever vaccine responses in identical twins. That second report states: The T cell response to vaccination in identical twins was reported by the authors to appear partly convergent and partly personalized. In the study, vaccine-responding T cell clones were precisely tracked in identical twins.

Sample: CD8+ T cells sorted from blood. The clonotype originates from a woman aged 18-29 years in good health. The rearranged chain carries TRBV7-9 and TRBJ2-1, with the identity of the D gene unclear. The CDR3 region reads CASSSNYNEQFF. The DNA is TGTGCCAGCAGCTCTAATTACAATGAGCAGTTCTTC.